This T cell receptor (beta chain) was recovered during a study of Ad26.COV2.S vaccination and SARS-CoV-2 variants. Study at large: By the intramuscular route, Ad26.COV2.S was given once, or twice 56 days apart. General study findings and limits: The breadth of spike-specific CD8+ and CD4+ T cell responses after vaccination was reportedly substantial.

As regards this clone: Its target is not known.

Clones were read by immunoSEQ multiplex PCR, and TCRdb kept only the in-frame ones, dropping some. The top ten clones hold roughly 2% of a sample with more than 300,000 clones, around 85% of them seen once. The treatment is: roughly 20 received Ad26.COV2.S at low or high dose, single or two shots; about 5 received placebo; per-sample allocation not given. After the first vaccine or placebo injection, samples were drawn on day 63. Adults aged 18-55 years in Boston included the donor. This receptor was obtained from a person aged 18-65 years who received the Ad26.COV2.S COVID-19 vaccine or a placebo. The sample here was peripheral blood, taken in a trial of Ad26.COV2.S vaccine versus placebo.

The chain's CDR3 is CASSLGLTGYVDTF. DNA of the CDR3: TGTGCCAGCAGCTTGGGTTTGACAGGTTACGTGGACACCTTC. The V call is TRBV5-4, the J call TRBJ1-2, with a weak D call TRBD1 (6 bases). The CDR3 is 14 amino acids. V gave up 0 bases and J gave up 12 bases, with 18 bases separating them. Per the germline V gene, CDR1 is SGHNT and CDR2 is YYREEE (reference sequence). Supplemented by reference TRBV5-4 and TRBJ1-2, the full variable domain reads ETGVTQSPTHLIKTRGQQVTLRCSSQSGHNTVSWYQQALGQGPQFIFQYYREEENGRGNFPPRFSGLQFPNYSSELNVNALELDDSALYLCASSLGLTGYVDTFGSGTRLTVV.